The 23 T cell receptor beta chains listed next were all sequenced from one sample in a study of CXCR3-negative and CXCR3-positive naive CD8 T cells. General study points: When CXCR3-positive naive cells were set against CXCR3-negative naive cells, the former had more hydrophobic TRB CDR3s.

All TRB cDNA libraries came from 5' RACE performed with UMI labels. Each CDR3 protein gets one entry in TCRdb, which reprocessed the 5' RACE reads and gives no DNA. The sample's table shows approximately 96,000 distinct CDR3 sequences. No antigen has been assigned to these receptors. The sequenced sample consisted of naive CXCR3+ CD8+ T cells from blood. Subset here: CD45RO-CCR7+CD27+CD95- naive CD8+ T cells expressing CXCR3 (TNR3+). The receptor source for this set is a human donor in good health. Some clones in this sample may be carry-over from other donors' samples.

The gene calls are TRBV4-1 and TRBJ2-1; there is no DNA to check the TCRdb D call of TRBD2. The CDR3 has 16 residues. Germline V gives CDR1 MGHRA, CDR2 YSYEKL. The CDR3 protein is CASSQDRLAGNNEQFF.

The chain combines TRBV19 with TRBJ2-1. Germline CDR1 and CDR2: LNHDA and SQIVND (reference sequence). CDR3 length equals 15 residues. CDR3 loop: CASSIAGSTYNEQFF.

J is TRBJ2-2 and V is TRBV11-2. This CDR3 comprises 13 residues. Germline-derived CDR1 and CDR2 are SGHAT and FQNNGV. The CDR3 here is CASSGPATGELFF.

This chain joins TRBV19 and TRBJ2-1; TCRdb's D call of TRBD1 is untestable without DNA. The CDR3 is 16 amino acids. Germline V gene data show CDR1 as LNHDA and CDR2 as SQIVND (reference sequence). The CDR3 sequence: CASSIQGLVSYNEQFF.

The gene calls are TRBV20-1 and TRBJ2-1. The CDR3 covers 12 residues. Germline lookup yields CDR1 DFQATT and CDR2 SNEGSKA (reference sequence). The CDR3 spells CSARDYWNEQFF.

The gene calls are TRBV7-9 and TRBJ2-1; TCRdb picks TRBD2, but there is no DNA to check that call. The CDR3 covers 17 residues. Germline-derived CDR1 and CDR2 are SEHNR and FQNEAQ (reference sequence). CDR3 amino acids: CASSSKLLAGAGDEQFF.

V and J are TRBV4-1 and TRBJ2-7; TCRdb's assignment of TRBD2 cannot be checked, as there is no DNA. The CDR3 is 15 residues long. The germline gives CDR1 MGHRA, CDR2 YSYEKL. The CDR3 is CASSQEPSGGYEQYF.

The V and J genes are TRBV6-6 and TRBJ2-3; the D call from TCRdb, TRBD1, cannot be confirmed without DNA. Looked up from germline, CDR1 is MNHNY and CDR2 is SVGAGI (reference sequence). The CDR3 is made up of 18 amino acids. The CDR3 region is CASSYSIRETPDTDTQYF.

The V and J genes are TRBV12-3 or TRBV12-4 and TRBJ2-7. The CDR3 runs 14 residues. The CDR3 loop is CASSGLPTNYEQYF.

This chain connects TRBV7-2 to TRBJ2-1; the TCRdb call, TRBD2, lacks DNA for checking. This CDR3 contains 13 residues. The V gene's germline CDR1 is SGHTA and CDR2 FQGNSA. CDR3 in amino acids: CASLGLPYNEQFF.

The V call is TRBV28, the J call TRBJ2-1; there is no DNA to check the TCRdb D call of TRBD1. Germline values: CDR1 MDHEN, CDR2 SYDVKM. The CDR3 totals 17 residues. The CDR3 reads CASSFPQTGGWTNEQFF. Full variable domain (rest looked up from reference TRBV28 and TRBJ2-1): DVKVTQSSRYLVKRTGEKVFLECVQDMDHENMFWYRQDPGLGLRLIYFSYDVKMKEKGDIPEGYSVSREKKERFSLILESASTNQTSMYLCASSFPQTGGWTNEQFFGPGTRLTVL.

V and J are TRBV7-9 and TRBJ2-7; TCRdb proposes TRBD2, but this gene call is untestable without DNA. Per the germline V gene, CDR1 is SEHNR and CDR2 is FQNEAQ (reference sequence). This CDR3 region has 17 residues. The chain's CDR3 is CASIGSGTSGSNYEQYF.

The rearrangement links TRBV7-9 to TRBJ1-2. Germline V gene sequence: CDR1 SEHNR, CDR2 FQNEAQ (reference sequence). This CDR3 comprises 15 residues. CDR3 protein: CASSLEGHSVHGYTF.

The gene calls are TRBV30 and TRBJ1-1. Looked up from germline, CDR1 is GTSNPN and CDR2 is SVGIG (reference sequence). This CDR3 contains 12 residues. The chain's CDR3 is CAWSLGYTEAFF.

The genes are TRBV14 and TRBJ1-5; as DNA is missing, the TRBD1 call by TCRdb cannot be tested. There are 15 residues in the CDR3. Germline V gene data show CDR1 as SGHDN and CDR2 as FVKESK. The CDR3 is CASSQERQGGQPQHF.

This CDR3 reads CASSQVALRGGLAGTEQYF. This rearrangement joins TRBV4-3 to TRBJ2-7; TCRdb proposes TRBD2, but this gene call is untestable without DNA. The germline CDR1 and CDR2 sequences are LGHNA and YSLEER. The CDR3 loop spans 19 amino acids.

The rearrangement links TRBV7-3 to TRBJ2-1; the TRBD1 assignment by TCRdb is unverifiable without DNA. The CDR3 has 21 residues. The germline V gene encodes CDR1 SGHTA and CDR2 FQGTGA. CDR3 in amino acids: CASSLDPPSSPAGGPYNEQFF.

V is TRBV6-5 and J is TRBJ2-7; the TCRdb call, TRBD1, lacks DNA for checking. The CDR3 covers 13 residues. Germline assignment: CDR1 MNHEY and CDR2 SVGAGI. CDR3: CASSSFRGYEQYF.

The chain carries TRBV5-6 and TRBJ1-2. The CDR3 length is 14 residues. Germline V gives CDR1 SGHDT, CDR2 YYEEEE. The CDR3 reads CASSWDRITLGYTF.

The chain carries TRBV29-1 and TRBJ1-2. There are 12 residues in the CDR3. Looked up from germline, CDR1 is SQVTM and CDR2 is ANQGSEA. This CDR3 reads CSVAWDNYGYTF.

The chain has TRBV7-2 and TRBJ2-1; TCRdb's D call of TRBD2 is untestable without DNA. This CDR3 is 14 amino acids long. From germline, CDR1 is SGHTA and CDR2 FQGNSA. Here the CDR3 reads CASSLLGTSAEQFF.

The chain links TRBV5-5 to TRBJ2-1; TCRdb's D call of TRBD2 is untestable without DNA. The CDR3 runs to 14 residues. Per germline, CDR1 SGHKS and CDR2 YYEKEE (reference sequence). The CDR3 region is CASSLGLAGGEQLF.

This chain joins TRBV4-3 and TRBJ2-1. The length of the CDR3 is 17 residues. Germline assignment: CDR1 LGHNA and CDR2 YSLEER. The CDR3: CASSQDLSGGADNEQFF.